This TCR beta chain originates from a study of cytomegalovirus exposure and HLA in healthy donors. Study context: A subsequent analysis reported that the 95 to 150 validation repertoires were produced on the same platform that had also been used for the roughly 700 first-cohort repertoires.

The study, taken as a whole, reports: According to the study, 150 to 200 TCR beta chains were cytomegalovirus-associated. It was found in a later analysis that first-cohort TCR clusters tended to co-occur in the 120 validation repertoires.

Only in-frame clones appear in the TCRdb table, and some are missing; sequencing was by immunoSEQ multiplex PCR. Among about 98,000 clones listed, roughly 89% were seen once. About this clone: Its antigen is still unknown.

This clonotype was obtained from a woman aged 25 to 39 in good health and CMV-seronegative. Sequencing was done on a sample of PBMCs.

CDR3 nucleotide sequence: TGCGCCAGCAGCCAACTAGCGGGAGGGCCGGGGACAGATACGCAGTATTTT. Translated, it gives CASSQLAGGPGTDTQYF. The gene calls are TRBV4-1 and TRBJ2-3; TRBD2 matches 12 bases. The germline V gene encodes CDR1 MGHRA and CDR2 YSYEKL. J was trimmed by 3 bases and V by 2 bases; bases with no gene match: 6. CDR3 length equals 17 residues.